Described below is a single T cell receptor beta chain sequence and its context. The source of the sample is a study of blood T cell repertoires in COVID-19. Everyone who took part was roughly 18 to 89 years old, and they came from about two dozen US areas. Two negative PCRs, clearance, or symptom resolution were required of recovered Cohort 3 donors. This CDR3 region has 14 residues. V was clipped by 2 bases and J by 7 bases, with 14 bases between them. Germline CDR1 SNHLY, CDR2 FYNNEI. Libraries were prepared by immunoSEQ multiplex PCR; TCRdb keeps only in-frame clonotypes and omits some of them. The sample records about 330,000 clones, roughly 90% being singletons.

V gene TRBV2 combines with J gene TRBJ1-2; D perhaps matches TRBD1 (6 bases). Source material: PBMCs or T cells enriched from blood (not recorded which). The origin of this receptor is a young woman who had recovered from COVID-19. CDR3 loop: CASSESWGRGGYTF. In nucleotides, the CDR3 is TGTGCCAGCAGTGAAAGTTGGGGGCGCGGTGGCTACACCTTC.